The next 5 T cell receptor beta chains were all read from a single sample in a study of T cell repertoires in cytomegalovirus infection. One entry per CDR3 protein results from TCRdb running MiXCR on the reads. The table lists around 740,000 distinct CDR3 sequences, under 40% of them singletons. The sequenced material came from PBMCs. The receptors stem from a human donor in good health (CMV status not recorded). Some clones in this sample may be carry-over from other donors' samples.

On this clonotype itself: A much larger clone differs from this one at a single base, so this may be a read error. The chain joins TRBV29-1 to TRBJ1-1; no definite D call. Germline V gives CDR1 SQVTM, CDR2 ANQGSEA. This CDR3 region has 11 residues. Between the trimmed V and J ends, which lost 7 bases and 4 bases, there was a span of 10 bases. CDR3 sequence (DNA): TGCAGCGGGAGACACATCACTGAAGCTTTCTTT. Amino acid sequence: CSGRHITEAFF.

This clonotype was seen at least ten times. Possible read error: a much larger clone is one base away. This chain uses TRBV7-2 with TRBJ1-1; the D is unclear. Germline-derived CDR1 and CDR2 are SGHTA and FQGNSA. Between the trimmed V and J ends, which lost 6 bases and 0 bases, there was a span of 5 bases. This CDR3 has 12 amino acids. This chain's CDR3 is CASRQMNTEAFF. CDR3 nucleotides: TGTGCCAGCAGACAGATGAACACTGAAGCTTTCTTT.

Details on this clonotype: A junction boundary mismatches the germline segment, possibly from a read error. This chain links TRBV2 with TRBJ1-5; D remains unclear. CDR3 length equals 14 residues. In germline, CDR1 is SNHLY, CDR2 FYNNEI. The CDR3: CASKGLYSNPPPHF. CDR3 coding DNA: TGTGCCAGCAAGGGCCTTTATAGCAATCCGCCCCCGCATTTT.

The chain carries TRBV28 and TRBJ2-1; D not certain. V was pared by 7 bases and J by 0 bases, with 13 bases between. This CDR3 contains 15 residues. Germline loops: CDR1 MDHEN, CDR2 SYDVKM. CDR3 DNA sequence: TGTGCCAGCACGACCATCCTAAGCTCCTACAATGAGCAGTTCTTC. This gives the protein CASTTILSSYNEQFF.

V gene TRBV27 combines with J gene TRBJ2-1; 12 bases align to TRBD2. The length of the CDR3 is 15 residues. Germline CDR1 MNHEY, CDR2 SMNVEV (reference sequence). V trimming: 6 bases; J trimming: 3 bases; junction bases outside the gene matches: 3. The CDR3 spells CASRGGLAGYNEQFF. The CDR3 DNA follows: TGTGCCAGCAGGGGGGGACTAGCGGGCTACAATGAGCAGTTCTTC.